A selection of T cell receptor beta chains follows, all from one sample in a study of shared clonotypes between healthy human individuals. Using immunoSEQ multiplex PCR, the repertoire was profiled, and TCRdb retains in-frame clones only, with some absent. The sample lists some 1 million clones, approximately 70% occurring once. The specimen sequenced was memory CD4+ T cells sorted from blood. These receptor sequences come from a young man in good health. Both conserved end residues are part of each CDR3.

cdr3_length: 15; v_call: TRBV7-9; j_call: TRBJ2-5; cdr3_aa: CASSLTSGDWETQYF
cdr3_length: 19; v_call: TRBV5-1; j_call: TRBJ2-2; cdr3_aa: CASSLVMPGGSANTGELFF
cdr3_length: 16; v_call: TRBV9; j_call: TRBJ2-1; cdr3_aa: CASSGRLAGSYNEQFF
cdr3_length: 13; v_call: TRBV9; j_call: TRBJ2-7; cdr3_aa: CASSVEPLQEQYF
cdr3_length: 13; v_call: TRBV7-2; j_call: TRBJ2-5; cdr3_aa: CASSSQLPETQYF
cdr3_length: 14; v_call: TRBV19; j_call: TRBJ2-2; cdr3_aa: CASTGLAGTGELFF
cdr3_length: 12; v_call: TRBV7-2; j_call: TRBJ2-7; cdr3_aa: CANSLARAEQYF
cdr3_length: 15; v_call: TRBV7-6; j_call: TRBJ2-1; cdr3_aa: CASSVGTSGPNEQFF
cdr3_length: 16; v_call: TRBV5-1; j_call: TRBJ2-1; cdr3_aa: CASSLTSGGIGNEQFF
cdr3_length: 17; v_call: TRBV4-1; j_call: TRBJ2-3; cdr3_aa: CASSRGGGRDGTDTQYF
cdr3_length: 14; v_call: TRBV28; j_call: TRBJ2-7; cdr3_aa: CASTRQGAPYEQYF
cdr3_length: 12; v_call: TRBV5-6; j_call: TRBJ1-3; cdr3_aa: CASSLFRNTIYF
cdr3_length: 14; v_call: TRBV14; j_call: TRBJ2-7; cdr3_aa: CASSQAGGSYEQYF
cdr3_length: 11; v_call: TRBV5-1; j_call: TRBJ1-1; cdr3_aa: CASMADTEAFF
cdr3_length: 15; v_call: TRBV28; j_call: TRBJ1-1; cdr3_aa: CASSSRQGTAPKAFF